The T cell receptor beta chain under discussion was sequenced for a study of early T cells in non-severe SARS-CoV-2 infection. This clonotype was seen a few times. Germline values: CDR1 PRHDT, CDR2 FYEKMQ (reference sequence). Trimming removed 2 bases from V and 1 base from J, with 9 bases in between. The CDR3 contains 16 residues. TCRdb redid the calling of the 5' RACE reads with MiXCR, one entry per CDR3 protein. The data contain tens of thousands of distinct CDR3 sequences, about 14% of them seen just once; the ten biggest clones take up 5% to 7%. Sequencing input: whole blood. The V gene is TRBV13, the J gene TRBJ2-6; D remains unclear. This receptor was obtained from an adult who was a healthcare worker with PCR-confirmed SARS-CoV-2 infection or an uninfected control (not recorded which). CDR3 in amino acids: CASSLRFRSGANVLTF. The CDR3 coding sequence is TGTGCCAGCAGCTTACGGTTTCGTTCTGGGGCCAACGTCCTGACTTTC.